The rows below give T cell receptor beta chains drawn from one sample of a study of identical twins. TCRdb re-derived calls from the 5' RACE reads in MiXCR, one entry per CDR3 protein. In the table there are more than 1.5 million distinct CDR3 sequences, less than 40% of which are singletons. The sequenced sample was cord blood. The source of these receptors is a newborn girl in good health. Both conserved end residues are trimmed from each CDR3. The listing skips clone size in some rows; elsewhere it reads once, few, many or a size class.

>TRBV5-6|TRBJ2-3|few
ASSGLTLARVDTQY
>TRBV28|TRBJ2-3|few
ASSFTSGRVVWDTQY
>TRBV14|TRBJ2-3|.
ASSQGWPDTQY
>TRBV5-6|TRBJ2-7|few
ASSLDPSGTYEQY
>TRBV20-1|TRBJ2-1|few
SARLGTSHEQF
>TRBV20-1|.|.
SALDRASYNEQY
>TRBV5-1|TRBJ2-1|few
ASSLEPSGATYNEQF
>TRBV6-6|TRBJ1-1|few
ASSQGRGMNTEAF
>TRBV3-1|TRBJ2-1|few
ASSQDQGTGAPNEQF
>TRBV20-1|TRBJ2-7|.
SAVRAADYNEQY
>TRBV29-1|TRBJ1-5|few
SVGLQGQGAPQPQH
>TRBV27|TRBJ1-2|.
ASSLKGPSYGYT
>TRBV20-1|TRBJ1-5|.
SALRGPSNQPQH
>TRBV29-1|TRBJ1-1|.
RAGSTEAF
>TRBV9|TRBJ2-1|.
ASSVGVAGEQF
>TRBV5-1|TRBJ1-2|once
ASSFPDPNYGYT
>TRBV3-1|TRBJ2-1|once
AIRHGLVQF
>TRBV5-6|TRBJ2-3|few
ASRELAVHTDTQY